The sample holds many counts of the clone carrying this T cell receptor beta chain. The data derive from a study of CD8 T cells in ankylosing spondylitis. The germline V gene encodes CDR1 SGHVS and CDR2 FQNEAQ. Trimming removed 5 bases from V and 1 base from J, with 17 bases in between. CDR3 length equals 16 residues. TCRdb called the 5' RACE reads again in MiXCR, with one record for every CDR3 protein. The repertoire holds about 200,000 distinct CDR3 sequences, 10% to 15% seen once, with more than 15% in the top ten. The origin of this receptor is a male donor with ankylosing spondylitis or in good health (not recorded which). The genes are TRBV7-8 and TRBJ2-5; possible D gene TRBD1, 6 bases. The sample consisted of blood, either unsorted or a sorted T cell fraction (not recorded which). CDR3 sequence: CASSLDRFKPQETQYF. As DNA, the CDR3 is TGTGCCAGCAGCCTAGACAGGTTTAAACCCCAAGAGACCCAGTACTTC.